These 23 T cell receptor beta chains originate from one sample sequenced in a study of CD8+ T cells in alopecia areata. Following RNA extraction, reverse transcription yielded cDNA that acted as the sequencing template. Sequencing was performed with immunoSEQ multiplex PCR; in TCRdb, only in-frame clones are kept and a portion is missing. The sample has about 100,000 clones, 60% seen once. Treatment described: oral pan-JAK inhibitor, 5-10 mg twice daily. Specimen: CD8+ T cells sorted from blood, collected between weeks 55 and 65, from a patient treated with tofacitinib. The origin of the receptors is a human donor with alopecia areata.

V gene TRBV9 combines with J gene TRBJ1-6; D is undetermined. Between the trimmed V and J ends, which lost 0 bases and 5 bases, there was a span of 30 bases. The germline gives CDR1 SGDLS, CDR2 YYNGEE. The CDR3 has 22 residues. The CDR3 region is CASSVDQHDWTREQHDNSPLHF. CDR3 sequence (DNA): TGTGCCAGCAGCGTAGACCAACATGACTGGACGCGCGAGCAGCACGATAATTCACCCCTCCACTTT.

This chain joins TRBV19 and TRBJ1-5; the match to TRBD1 covers 7 bases. Germline V lookup: CDR1 LNHDA, CDR2 SQIVND (reference sequence). The CDR3 loop spans 15 amino acids. Trimming removed 4 bases from V and 4 bases from J; junction bases left unmatched: 7. The CDR3 region is CASSKNRGPNQPQHF. The DNA for the CDR3 is TGTGCCAGTAGTAAGAACAGGGGTCCGAATCAGCCCCAGCATTTT.

V is TRBV5-1 and J is TRBJ1-1; D gene unclear. The CDR3 length is 12 residues. Germline V gene sequence: CDR1 SGHRS, CDR2 YFSETQ. Between the trimmed V and J ends, which lost 5 bases and 1 base, there was a span of 6 bases. CDR3 coding DNA: TGCGCCAGCAGGTCAGCGAACACTGAAGCTTTCTTT. Encoded protein: CASRSANTEAFF.

The chain employs TRBV11-2 and TRBJ2-5, with D perhaps TRBD1 or TRBD2 (5 bases each). Trimming pared 3 bases from V and 5 bases from J, leaving 19 bases between. Per germline, CDR1 SGHAT and CDR2 FQNNGV. CDR3 length equals 16 residues. The CDR3 loop is CASSFRSAGPGETQYF. CDR3 DNA sequence: TGTGCCAGCAGCTTCAGGTCGGCAGGGCCGGGGGAGACCCAGTACTTC.

The CDR3 loop is CASSSGQAGELFF. The CDR3 DNA reads as TGTGCCAGCAGCTCTGGACAGGCCGGGGAGCTGTTTTTT. The rearrangement links TRBV11-2 to TRBJ2-2, with 7 bases fitting TRBD1. The germline gives CDR1 SGHAT, CDR2 FQNNGV. The CDR3 is 13 amino acids. V was pared by 4 bases and J by 6 bases, with 2 bases of the junction left unmatched.

The rearrangement joins TRBV2 to TRBJ2-2; no reliable D call. Trimming removed 8 bases from V and 6 bases from J, with 4 bases in between. Germline loops: CDR1 SNHLY, CDR2 FYNNEI. The length of the CDR3 is 10 residues. CDR3 protein: CASSPGELFF. Written as DNA, the CDR3 is TGTGCCAGCTCCCCCGGGGAGCTGTTTTTT.

This rearrangement joins TRBV15 to TRBJ1-1; D might be TRBD1 (5 bases). This CDR3 spans 15 amino acids. Germline V gene sequence: CDR1 LNHNV, CDR2 YYDKDF (reference sequence). The V end was cut by 3 bases, the J end by 1 base, with 12 bases between. The CDR3 DNA reads TGTGCCACCAGCAGGGCCCCGGGGCCGAACACTGAAGCTTTCTTT. As protein: CATSRAPGPNTEAFF.

The rearrangement uses TRBV2 and TRBJ1-2; 7 nucleotides line up with TRBD1. V trimming: 8 bases; J trimming: 6 bases; junction bases outside the gene matches: 15. This CDR3 comprises 15 residues. CDR1 SNHLY and CDR2 FYNNEI come from the germline V gene. For the CDR3, the DNA is TGTGCCAGCCGAGGGGGCGAGGTTAAGGTCGATGGCTACACCTTC. This codes for CASRGGEVKVDGYTF.

The chain employs TRBV6-5 and TRBJ2-7; D unresolved. Germline assignment: CDR1 MNHEY and CDR2 SVGAGI. V lost 2 bases to trimming and J lost 2 bases, with 7 bases between them. The CDR3 totals 13 residues. The CDR3 region is CASSYGWAYEQYF. In DNA, the CDR3 is TGTGCCAGCAGTTACGGGTGGGCCTACGAGCAGTACTTC.

This chain connects TRBV13 to TRBJ1-1; D not resolved. This CDR3 region has 15 residues. The germline gives CDR1 PRHDT, CDR2 FYEKMQ (reference sequence). V lost 5 bases and J lost 1, with 14 bases in between. CDR3 nucleotides: TGTGCCAGCAGCCCCAGGTCTCTAAGGAACACTGAAGCTTTCTTT. It is translated as CASSPRSLRNTEAFF.

This clone was seen only a few times. The chain is built from TRBV7-9 and TRBJ2-7, with D possibly TRBD2 on 6 matching bases. V was pared by 5 bases and J by 3 bases, with 8 bases between. The CDR3 contains 12 residues. Germline CDR1 and CDR2: SEHNR and FQNEAQ (reference sequence). CDR3 nucleotides: TGTGCCAGCAGCCGGGAGATCTACGAGCAGTACTTC. Residues: CASSREIYEQYF. Together with reference TRBV7-9 and TRBJ2-7, the CDR3 gives the full variable domain: DTGVSQNPRHKITKRGQNVTFRCDPISEHNRLYWYRQTLGQGPEFLTYFQNEAQLEKSRLLSDRFSAERPKGSFSTLEIQRTEQGDSAMYLCASSREIYEQYFGPGTRLTVT.

V gene TRBV5-1 combines with J gene TRBJ2-7; tentatively, D is TRBD1 (6 bases). The CDR3 extends over 15 amino acids. Germline V gene sequence: CDR1 SGHRS, CDR2 YFSETQ. V was clipped by 2 bases and J by 7 bases, with 19 bases between them. Written as DNA, the CDR3 is TGCGCCAGCAGCTTAGAGACAGGCCCCCTATGGGAGCAGTACTTC. Residues: CASSLETGPLWEQYF.

The chain uses TRBV27 and TRBJ2-4; D not certain. This CDR3 region has 13 residues. CDR1 is MNHEY, CDR2 SMNVEV, per germline (reference sequence). The V end was cut by 5 bases, the J end by 2 bases, with 7 bases between. The CDR3 sequence: CASSIAPKNIQYF. The CDR3 bases are TGTGCCAGCAGTATTGCCCCCAAAAACATTCAGTACTTC.

This clone was found a few times. The genes are TRBV7-9 and TRBJ2-1; D remains unclear. From germline, CDR1 is SEHNR and CDR2 FQNEAQ (reference sequence). The V end lost 7 bases, the J end lost 5 bases, and 15 bases lay between the germline ends. This CDR3 is built from 14 residues. The CDR3, as DNA: TGTGCCAGCATCGGACCGGTAATCAACAATGAGCAGTTCTTC. As protein: CASIGPVINNEQFF.

This clone was detected a few times. The gene calls are TRBV27 and TRBJ1-1; D may be TRBD1 (6 bases). In germline, CDR1 is MNHEY, CDR2 SMNVEV (reference sequence). The CDR3 runs 14 residues. Between the trimmed V and J ends, which lost 7 bases and 1 base, there was a span of 13 bases. In DNA, the CDR3 is TGTGCCAGCACCCCGACAGGACCGAACACTGAAGCTTTCTTT. Amino acids: CASTPTGPNTEAFF.

The chain joins TRBV7-9 to TRBJ1-5, with D unclear. V shed 1 base and J shed 3 bases, with 7 bases lying between them. Germline assignment: CDR1 SEHNR and CDR2 FQNEAQ (reference sequence). The CDR3 loop spans 14 amino acids. The CDR3 sequence is CASSLVGPNQPQHF. CDR3 DNA: TGTGCCAGCAGCTTAGTTGGGCCCAATCAGCCCCAGCATTTT.

The chain carries TRBV12-5 and TRBJ1-6, with D possibly matching TRBD1 (6 bases). The CDR3 runs to 18 residues. The ends were cut back, 7 bases at V and 1 base at J, with 20 bases in the middle. In germline, CDR1 is LGHNT, CDR2 FRNRAP. The CDR3 DNA sequence: TGTGCTAGTGCCTTGGGGGGCCCGGGGAGTTCCTATAATTCACCCCTCCACTTT. It translates to CASALGGPGSSYNSPLHF.

This clone was detected a few times. The genes are TRBV29-1 and TRBJ1-2; no firm D call. Trimming cost V 6 bases and J 0 bases, with 11 bases left between them. This CDR3 spans 13 amino acids. Germline CDR1 and CDR2: SQVTM and ANQGSEA. The CDR3 protein is CSVMDGTNYGYTF. CDR3 nucleotide sequence: TGCAGCGTGATGGACGGAACTAACTATGGCTACACCTTC.

The chain links TRBV2 to TRBJ2-5; D might be TRBD1 (6 bases). Per germline, CDR1 SNHLY and CDR2 FYNNEI. This CDR3 has 18 residues. The V end lost 3 bases, the J end lost 1 base, and 21 bases lay between the germline ends. For the CDR3, the DNA is TGTGCCAGCAGTGATCCTTTCAACTTGGACAGCACCCAAGAGACCCAGTACTTC. This codes for CASSDPFNLDSTQETQYF.

A note on this clone: A far larger clone is off by one base, so a read error is likely. The chain recombines TRBV5-1 with TRBJ1-1; D gene ambiguous. CDR1 is SGHRS, CDR2 YFSETQ, per germline. The CDR3 length is 14 residues. Trimming left V 2 bases short and J 1 base short, with 9 bases between. The CDR3 DNA is TGCGCCAGCAGCTTAGATATCCCGAACACTGAAGCTTTCTTT. It encodes CASSLDIPNTEAFF.

The V call is TRBV20-1, the J call TRBJ2-5, with a possible D match to TRBD1 (5 bases). Trimming stripped 8 bases from V and 9 bases from J, with 13 bases between. This CDR3 is built from 10 residues. Germline loops: CDR1 DFQATT, CDR2 SNEGSKA (reference sequence). CDR3 loop: CSTQTVPQYF. The CDR3 DNA is TGCAGTACCCAGACAGTACCCCAGTACTTC.

This chain joins TRBV27 and TRBJ2-5; D ambiguous. Gene TRBJ2-7 matches the end of the DNA better, so the J call may be wrong. Germline V lookup: CDR1 MNHEY, CDR2 SMNVEV (reference sequence). This CDR3 contains 14 residues. CDR3 bases: TGTGCCAGCAGTTTAGGCGCTCTCCATAGCGAGCAGTACTTC. Protein sequence: CASSLGALHSEQYF.

This clone was seen at least ten times. The rearrangement links TRBV2 to TRBJ1-4; unclear D gene. The V and J ends lost 2 bases and 6 bases respectively, with 10 bases between them. There are 14 residues in the CDR3. Germline CDR1 SNHLY, CDR2 FYNNEI. The CDR3 is CASSESRGYEKLFF. The CDR3, as DNA: TGTGCCAGCAGTGAATCCCGGGGATATGAAAAACTGTTTTTT. Combining the CDR3 with reference TRBV2 and TRBJ1-4 gives the whole variable domain EPEVTQTPSHQVTQMGQEVILRCVPISNHLYFYWYRQILGQKVEFLVSFYNNEISEKSEIFDDQFSVERPDGSNFTLKIRSTKLEDSAMYFCASSESRGYEKLFFGSGTQLSVL.